These 5 T cell receptor beta chains share one sample of origin, sequenced in a study of blood T cell repertoires in COVID-19. Sequenced by immunoSEQ multiplex PCR; TCRdb stores in-frame clones only, minus some. This table has under 500,000 clones, around 88% appearing once. The sequencing sample was made of peripheral blood. These receptor sequences come from a woman under 40 with acute or convalescent COVID-19.

V usage is TRBV9 and J usage is TRBJ2-2; 7 positions agree with TRBD1. Per the germline V gene, CDR1 is SGDLS and CDR2 is YYNGEE. The CDR3 spans 17 residues. V dropped 0 bases and J dropped 2; count of bases not matched to a gene: 7. The CDR3: CASSVDRQGGNTGELFF. CDR3 sequence (DNA): TGTGCCAGCAGCGTAGACCGACAGGGTGGTAACACCGGGGAGCTGTTTTTT. The entire variable domain, with the rest obtained from reference TRBV9 and TRBJ2-2, is as follows: DSGVTQTPKHLITATGQRVTLRCSPRSGDLSVYWYQQSLDQGLQFLIQYYNGEERAKGNILERFSAQQFPDLHSELNLSSLELGDSALYFCASSVDRQGGNTGELFFGEGSRLTVL.

This clone was seen only a few times. This chain joins TRBV27 and TRBJ1-1; the match to TRBD1 covers 7 bases. The CDR3 consists of 12 residues. From germline, CDR1 is MNHEY and CDR2 SMNVEV (reference sequence). V was pared by 10 bases and J by 7 bases, with 9 bases of the junction left unmatched. The CDR3 region is CATGQASGEAFF. In DNA form, the CDR3 reads TGTGCCACAGGACAGGCCTCGGGTGAAGCTTTCTTT.

Notes on this clone: Other DNA sequences within the sample encode an identical CDR3. This chain joins TRBV6-5 and TRBJ1-4; 9 bases fit TRBD1. The length of the CDR3 is 14 residues. V lost 4 bases to trimming and J lost 7 bases; unmatched junction nucleotides: 4. Per germline, CDR1 MNHEY and CDR2 SVGAGI. As DNA, the CDR3 is TGTGCCAGCAGTTCGACAGGGGGAGCTGAAAAACTGTTTTTT. It translates to CASSSTGGAEKLFF.

The chain links TRBV11-2 to TRBJ2-1; TRBD1 matches 7 bases. From germline, CDR1 is SGHAT and CDR2 FQNNGV. The CDR3 has 14 amino acids. The V segment lost 3 bases and the J segment 6 bases; nucleotides outside the gene matches: 5. For the CDR3, the DNA is TGTGCCAGCAGCTTTGGACAGGTCGTCAATGAGCAGTTCTTC. This sequence encodes CASSFGQVVNEQFF.

This chain uses TRBV24-1 with TRBJ2-5; a possible D gene is TRBD1 (7 bases). Germline CDR1 is KGHDR and CDR2 is SFDVKD. V gave up 7 bases and J gave up 2 bases, with 13 bases separating them. CDR3 size: 14 residues. CDR3 nucleotide sequence: TGTGCCACCAGCGATGCAGGGGGGCAAGAGACCCAGTACTTC. As protein: CATSDAGGQETQYF.